This TCR beta chain comes out of a study of blood T cell repertoires in COVID-19. The overall study: The United States, Italy and Spain supplied acute and convalescent COVID-19 samples. T cells, B-cell-depleted T cells, or PBMCs supplied cDNA or gDNA.

Germline-derived CDR1 and CDR2 are MNHEY and SVGAGI. This CDR3 contains 12 residues. The trim removed 7 bases at V and 6 bases at J, leaving 5 bases unmatched. Authors' processing steps: Estimation of nucleated cell counts relied on the amplification of reference gene primers. Profiled with immunoSEQ multiplex PCR; TCRdb holds only in-frame clones, not every one. D and trimming come from the DNA, and the V and J calls and clone size come from that table. This sample yields 65,000 to 85,000 clones, of which roughly 90% are seen a single time; less than 8.5% belongs to the top ten. This TCR was sampled from a human donor in a cohort sampled during active COVID-19. Source material: peripheral blood. The rearrangement joins TRBV6-5 to TRBJ2-7; TRBD2 agrees at 8 bases. CDR3 in amino acids: CASKVAGREQYF. CDR3 in DNA: TGTGCCAGCAAAGTAGCGGGGCGCGAGCAGTACTTC.